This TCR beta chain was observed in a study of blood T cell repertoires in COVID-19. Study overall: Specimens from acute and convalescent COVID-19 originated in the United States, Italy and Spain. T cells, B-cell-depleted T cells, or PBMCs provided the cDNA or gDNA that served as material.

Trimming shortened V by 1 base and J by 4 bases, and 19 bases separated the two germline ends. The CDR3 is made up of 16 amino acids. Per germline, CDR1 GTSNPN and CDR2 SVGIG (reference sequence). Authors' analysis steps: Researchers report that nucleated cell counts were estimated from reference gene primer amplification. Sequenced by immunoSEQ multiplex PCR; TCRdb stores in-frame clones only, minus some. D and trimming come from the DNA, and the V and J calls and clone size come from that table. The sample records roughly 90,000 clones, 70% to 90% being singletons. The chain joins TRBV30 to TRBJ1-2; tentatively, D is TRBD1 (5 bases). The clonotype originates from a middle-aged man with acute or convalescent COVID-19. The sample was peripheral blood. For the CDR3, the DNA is TGTGCCTGGAGTGCGGGTGGCGGACAAACCCTCTATGGCTACACCTTC. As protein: CAWSAGGGQTLYGYTF.